This TCR beta chain originates from a study of blood T cell repertoires in COVID-19. Measured with immunoSEQ multiplex PCR; TCRdb has only the in-frame clones, and not every one. The top ten clones hold around 1.9% of a sample with about 400,000 clones, about 89% of them seen once. With V trimmed by 3 bases and J by 5 bases, 7 bases remained unmatched. CDR1 is SGDLS and CDR2 is YYNGEE in the germline V gene. The CDR3 spans 16 residues. The sequencing input was PBMCs or T cells enriched from blood (not recorded which). This receptor was obtained from a man in his forties or fifties in a cohort exposed to, infected with or recovered from COVID-19 (not recorded which). The chain uses TRBV9 and TRBJ2-5; 13 bases match TRBD2. CDR3 region: CASSDLLAGGWETQYF. CDR3 sequence (DNA): TGTGCCAGCAGCGACCTACTAGCGGGAGGGTGGGAGACCCAGTACTTC.